This T cell receptor beta chain was identified during a study of T cells in Graves' hyperthyroidism and ophthalmopathy. Background on the study: Pretreatment peripheral blood was obtained at initial diagnosis.

This clonotype was seen repeatedly, ten times or more. No antigen is known for it. The CDR3 has 18 amino acids. The V segment lost 2 bases and the J segment 8 bases; nucleotides outside the gene matches: 16. CDR1 is MDHEN, CDR2 SYDVKM, per germline. Regarding the study as a whole: Stable hyperthyroidism was told apart from ophthalmopathy by a model built on 13 V-J features. Ophthalmopathy, as predicted by the model, came a median roughly 6.5 months after the prediction.

Amplification yielded TCR beta CDR3 regions, with RNA transcripts as the source. Using the HTBI primer set, a first-round RT-PCR was run on the TCR CDR3. TCRdb itself ran the multiplex PCR reads through MiXCR, one entry per CDR3 protein. The sample contains fewer than 400,000 distinct CDR3 sequences, roughly 13% of which appear only once. The TCR comes from a man aged 50-60 years with Graves' ophthalmopathy. V and J are TRBV28 and TRBJ2-1; 9 positions agree with TRBD2. Material for sequencing was blood. The DNA for the CDR3 is TGTGCCAGCAGTTTAAGCCTTAGCGGGAGCGGGCGGCGCGATGAGCAGTTCTTC. Translation gives CASSLSLSGSGRRDEQFF.